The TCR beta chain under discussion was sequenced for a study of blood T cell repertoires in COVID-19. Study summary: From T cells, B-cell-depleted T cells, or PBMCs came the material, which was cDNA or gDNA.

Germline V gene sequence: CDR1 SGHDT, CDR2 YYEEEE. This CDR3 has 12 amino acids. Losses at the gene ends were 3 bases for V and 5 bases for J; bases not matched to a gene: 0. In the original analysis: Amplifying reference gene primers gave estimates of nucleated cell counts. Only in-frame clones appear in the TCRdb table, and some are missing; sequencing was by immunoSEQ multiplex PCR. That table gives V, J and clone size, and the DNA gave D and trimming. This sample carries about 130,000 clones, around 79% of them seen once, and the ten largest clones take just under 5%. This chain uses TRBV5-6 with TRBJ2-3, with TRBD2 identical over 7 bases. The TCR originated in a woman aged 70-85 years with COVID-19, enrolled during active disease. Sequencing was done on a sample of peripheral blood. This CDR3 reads CASSSGGDTQYF. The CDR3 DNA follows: TGTGCCAGCAGCTCGGGGGGAGATACGCAGTATTTT.